What follows are 5 T cell receptor beta chains derived from one specimen sequenced in a study of T cell responses to AZD1222 COVID-19 vaccine. Sequenced by immunoSEQ multiplex PCR; TCRdb stores in-frame clones only, minus some. This sample has about 180,000 clones; 85% to 95% occur once, and the top ten carry around 0.96%. The sample in question was peripheral blood, obtained 28 days after the second dose of the MenACWY control vaccine. The receptors were sampled from an adult who received the MenACWY meningococcal vaccine as a control.

The CDR3: CAWRGGLTYNSPLHF. The CDR3 nucleotides are TGTGCCTGGAGAGGAGGGCTAACCTATAATTCACCCCTCCACTTT. The genes are TRBV30 and TRBJ1-6; D gene ambiguous. The CDR3 length is 15 residues. V gave up 3 bases and J gave up 2 bases, with 11 bases separating them. Germline loops: CDR1 GTSNPN, CDR2 SVGIG (reference sequence).

The V gene is TRBV28, the J gene TRBJ1-1, with 7 bases fitting TRBD1. V lost 2 bases and J lost 5; bases outside the gene matches: 5. Germline loops: CDR1 MDHEN, CDR2 SYDVKM. CDR3 length: 14 residues. Here the CDR3 DNA reads TGTGCCAGCAGTTTACAACAGGGGTGGACTGAAGCTTTCTTT. It translates to CASSLQQGWTEAFF.

J is TRBJ1-3 and V is TRBV3-1 (or the pseudogene TRBV3-2); D unresolved. Trimming took off 1 base at V and 0 bases at J, with 7 bases between the two ends. Germline CDR1 reads LGHDT; CDR2 reads YNNKEL (reference sequence). The CDR3 spans 15 residues. CDR3 bases: TGTGCCAGCAGCCAAGGGGGAGGCTCTGGAAACACCATATATTTT. It specifies CASSQGGGSGNTIYF.

V is TRBV5-4 and J is TRBJ1-2; D is possibly TRBD1 (5 bases). Germline assignment: CDR1 SGHNT and CDR2 YYREEE (reference sequence). Trimming took off 4 bases at V and 7 bases at J, with 11 bases between the two ends. This CDR3 contains 12 residues. In nucleotides, the CDR3 is TGTGCCAGCAGCCCGACCCAGGGTGGCTACACCTTC. It is translated as CASSPTQGGYTF.

The chain uses TRBV3-1 (or the pseudogene TRBV3-2) and TRBJ2-3; 7 bases line up with TRBD1. In germline, CDR1 is LGHDT, CDR2 YNNKEL (reference sequence). The CDR3 consists of 15 residues. V was pared by 4 bases and J by 4 bases, with 8 bases of the junction left unmatched. Written as DNA, the CDR3 is TGTGCCAGCAGCCTTAGACAGGGATTCGCAGATACGCAGTATTTT. It codes for CASSLRQGFADTQYF.